These 20 T cell receptor beta chains came from one sample sequenced in a study of neoadjuvant anti-PD-1 for oral cavity cancer (TCRdb year 2021). The library was made by the immunoSEQ multiplex PCR assay. TCRdb carries this immuneACCESS record with in-frame sequences only. Its versions omit some clonotypes, under half of them owing to an unresolved V gene in the studies checked, with the rest unexplained. This sample is represented by 30,000 or so clones; just under 80% of them were singletons. The top ten hold around 3% of the sample. Sample time point, as interpreted from the label and publication: after neoadjuvant nivolumab, at surgical resection. The sample consisted of PBMCs, taken after nivolumab (anti-PD-1) treatment. These receptors came from a person between 40 and 85 years old with oral cavity squamous cell carcinoma.

This chain uses TRBV11-2 with TRBJ2-1, with D possibly TRBD2 on 6 matching bases. Between the trimmed V and J ends, which lost 6 bases and 4 bases, there was a span of 16 bases. This CDR3 has 15 amino acids. Germline V gene sequence: CDR1 SGHAT, CDR2 FQNNGV. CDR3 nucleotide sequence: TGTGCCAGCAGGGGTGGGGGGAAAACTTACAATGAGCAGTTCTTC. This translates into CASRGGGKTYNEQFF. Based on the CDR3 plus reference TRBV11-2 and TRBJ2-1, the full variable domain is EAGVAQSPRYKIIEKRQSVAFWCNPISGHATLYWYQQILGQGPKLLIQFQNNGVVDDSQLPKDRFSAERLKGVDSTLKIQPAKLEDSAVYLCASRGGGKTYNEQFFGPGTRLTVL.

The chain carries TRBV5-6 and TRBJ2-3, with D possibly TRBD1 on 5 matching bases. The CDR3 contains 15 residues. In germline, CDR1 is SGHDT, CDR2 YYEEEE. V was shortened by 0 bases and J by 1 base, with 9 bases between the two germline ends. For the CDR3, the DNA is TGTGCCAGCAGCTTGGATTTAGGGGGCACAGATACGCAGTATTTT. As protein: CASSLDLGGTDTQYF.

This rearrangement joins TRBV7-9 to TRBJ2-3, with D perhaps TRBD2 (5 bases). Looked up from germline, CDR1 is SEHNR and CDR2 is FQNEAQ (reference sequence). The CDR3 sequence is 15 residues long. V was pared by 4 bases and J by 6 bases, with 17 bases between. In nucleotides, the CDR3 is TGTGCCAGCAGCTCACTAGACACCCAGGTCGATACGCAGTATTTT. This sequence encodes CASSSLDTQVDTQYF.

J is TRBJ2-5 and V is TRBV18; D uncertain. Between the trimmed V and J ends, which lost 2 bases and 5 bases, there was a span of 9 bases. In germline, CDR1 is KGHSH, CDR2 LQKENI. The length of the CDR3 is 13 residues. The CDR3 region is CASSPGALETQYF. CDR3 in DNA: TGTGCCAGCTCACCAGGAGCGTTGGAGACCCAGTACTTC.

The chain joins TRBV7-8 to TRBJ1-5; 8 positions match TRBD1. CDR3 length: 19 residues. Losses at the gene ends were 1 base for V and 0 bases for J; bases not matched to a gene: 11. The germline V gene encodes CDR1 SGHVS and CDR2 FQNEAQ. The CDR3 region is CASSLGGQGWGSSNQPQHF. In DNA form, the CDR3 reads TGTGCCAGCAGCTTAGGAGGACAGGGTTGGGGGAGTAGCAATCAGCCCCAGCATTTT.

The chain carries TRBV9 and TRBJ2-7, with 7 nucleotides matching TRBD1. Trimming at V came to 4 bases and at J to 2 bases, leaving 6 bases not matched to a gene. CDR1 SGDLS and CDR2 YYNGEE come from the germline V gene. The CDR3 sequence is 14 residues long. In nucleotides, the CDR3 is TGTGCCAGCAGCCTCAGGGACAGAGCCTACGAGCAGTACTTC. As protein: CASSLRDRAYEQYF.

This chain uses TRBV28 with TRBJ2-7; 7 bases agree with TRBD2. Germline assignment: CDR1 MDHEN and CDR2 SYDVKM. Trimming at V came to 3 bases and at J to 0 bases, leaving 5 bases not matched to a gene. The CDR3 has 15 amino acids. The CDR3 sequence: CASSFPGGYSYEQYF. The CDR3 DNA reads TGTGCCAGCAGTTTTCCCGGGGGGTACTCCTACGAGCAGTACTTC. The full variable domain, with the rest looked up from reference TRBV28 and TRBJ2-7, is DVKVTQSSRYLVKRTGEKVFLECVQDMDHENMFWYRQDPGLGLRLIYFSYDVKMKEKGDIPEGYSVSREKKERFSLILESASTNQTSMYLCASSFPGGYSYEQYFGPGTRLTVT.

The chain has TRBV7-2 and TRBJ2-1; 9 nucleotides align to TRBD2. CDR3 length: 16 amino acids. In germline, CDR1 is SGHTA, CDR2 FQGNSA. Trimming cost V 5 bases and J 5 bases; bases outside gene matches: 10. The CDR3 region is CASSTRGASGNNEQFF. In DNA form, the CDR3 reads TGTGCCAGCAGCACCCGTGGCGCTAGCGGGAACAATGAGCAGTTCTTC.

This sequence joins TRBV6-4 and TRBJ2-1; D not certain. The CDR3 spans 12 residues. Germline V gives CDR1 MRHNA, CDR2 SNTAGT. Trimming removed 6 bases at V and 16 bases at J, with 19 bases between. The CDR3 sequence is CASSFKGFVDFF. The DNA of the CDR3 is TGTGCCAGCAGCTTTAAGGGCTTCGTGGATTTCTTC.

The J gene is TRBJ1-1, the V gene TRBV7-6, with D perhaps TRBD1 (5 bases). Germline CDR1 and CDR2: SGHVS and FNYEAQ. The V end lost 5 bases, the J end lost 3 bases, and 13 bases lay between the germline ends. The CDR3 is 14 amino acids. The CDR3 nucleotides are TGTGCCAGCAGCCCCCAGGGTTGGCACACTGAAGCTTTCTTT. Translated, it gives CASSPQGWHTEAFF.

For the CDR3, the DNA is TGTGCCAGCTCACCATTGGGACAGGGTAATGAAAAACTGTTTTTT. Translating gives CASSPLGQGNEKLFF. The rearrangement links TRBV18 to TRBJ1-4; 9 bases fit TRBD1. This CDR3 is built from 15 residues. Per the germline V gene, CDR1 is KGHSH and CDR2 is LQKENI. The V segment lost 2 bases and the J segment 4 bases; nucleotides outside the gene matches: 2.

The chain recombines TRBV15 with TRBJ2-1; 7 nucleotides line up with TRBD1. With V trimmed by 3 bases and J by 3 bases, 5 bases remained unmatched. The CDR3 has 15 amino acids. CDR1 is LNHNV, CDR2 YYDKDF, per germline (reference sequence). The CDR3 protein is CATSSFRDSYNEQFF. As DNA, the CDR3 is TGTGCCACCAGCAGCTTCCGGGACAGCTACAATGAGCAGTTCTTC.

This rearrangement joins TRBV5-8 to TRBJ2-3, with 14 bases that match TRBD2. Germline V lookup: CDR1 SGHTS, CDR2 YDEGEE. After removal of 4 bases from V and 0 bases from J, the junction contained 10 bases not matched to a gene. This CDR3 comprises 19 residues. CDR3 DNA sequence: TGTGCCAGCAGCCATCAGGGACTAGCGGGGGTGATAAGCACAGATACGCAGTATTTT. Translating gives CASSHQGLAGVISTDTQYF.

The chain uses TRBV28 and TRBJ2-1, with D perhaps being TRBD1 or TRBD2 (6 bases each). V was clipped by 4 bases and J by 8 bases, with 12 bases between them. This CDR3 is built from 13 residues. Germline lookup yields CDR1 MDHEN and CDR2 SYDVKM. CDR3 region: CASSSQRGDEQFF. The CDR3, as DNA: TGTGCCAGCAGTTCTCAAAGGGGGGATGAGCAGTTCTTC.

V and J are TRBV7-7 and TRBJ2-3; D might be TRBD1 (5 bases). The germline V and J ends were trimmed by 4 bases and 3 bases, with 14 bases remaining between them. In germline, CDR1 is SSHAT, CDR2 FNYEAQ (reference sequence). The length of the CDR3 is 15 residues. The CDR3 region has the DNA TGTGCCAGCAGCTCGTCGACAGATCGGACAGATACGCAGTATTTT. It codes for CASSSSTDRTDTQYF. The variable domain in full, completed from reference TRBV7-7 and TRBJ2-3, reads GAGVSQSPRYKVTKRGQDVTLRCDPISSHATLYWYQQALGQGPEFLTYFNYEAQPDKSGLPSDRFSAERPEGSISTLTIQRTEQRDSAMYRCASSSSTDRTDTQYFGPGTRLTVL.

The genes are TRBV11-3 and TRBJ1-1, with D perhaps matching TRBD1 (6 bases). The CDR3 sequence is 15 residues long. V was clipped by 5 bases and J by 3 bases, with 16 bases between them. The germline CDR1 and CDR2 sequences are SGHNT and YENEEA. The CDR3 loop is CASSTIQGLYTEAFF. The CDR3 DNA is TGTGCCAGCAGCACCATCCAGGGGTTGTACACTGAAGCTTTCTTT.

J is TRBJ2-1 and V is TRBV27, with 11 bases aligning to TRBD1. This CDR3 comprises 14 residues. Germline assignment: CDR1 MNHEY and CDR2 SMNVEV (reference sequence). The V and J ends lost 3 bases and 8 bases, in that order; junction bases with no gene match: 3. The CDR3 is CASSLGTGGYEQFF. In DNA form, the CDR3 reads TGTGCCAGCAGTTTGGGGACAGGGGGATATGAGCAGTTCTTC.

The gene calls are TRBV7-8 and TRBJ2-5; D gene uncertain. V lost 0 bases and J 0 bases, leaving 2 bases between the germline ends. The CDR3 consists of 13 residues. The germline V gene encodes CDR1 SGHVS and CDR2 FQNEAQ. The CDR3 region has the DNA TGTGCCAGCAGCTTAGCGCACCAAGAGACCCAGTACTTC. This sequence encodes CASSLAHQETQYF.

The CDR3 reads CASSQDPGQETQYF. In DNA, the CDR3 is TGCGCCAGCAGCCAAGACCCAGGCCAAGAGACCCAGTACTTC. The chain joins TRBV4-1 to TRBJ2-5, with D unresolved. CDR3 length equals 14 residues. V lost 0 bases to trimming and J lost 1 base, with 6 bases between them. Germline V gives CDR1 MGHRA, CDR2 YSYEKL.

J is TRBJ1-5 and V is TRBV4-2; the D is unclear. The CDR3 extends over 13 amino acids. Germline lookup yields CDR1 LGHNA and CDR2 YNFKEQ. V was cut by 0 bases and J by 7 bases, with 7 bases left in between. CDR3 residues: CASSQDLLQPQHF. In nucleotides, the CDR3 is TGTGCCAGCAGCCAAGATTTGTTACAGCCCCAGCATTTT.